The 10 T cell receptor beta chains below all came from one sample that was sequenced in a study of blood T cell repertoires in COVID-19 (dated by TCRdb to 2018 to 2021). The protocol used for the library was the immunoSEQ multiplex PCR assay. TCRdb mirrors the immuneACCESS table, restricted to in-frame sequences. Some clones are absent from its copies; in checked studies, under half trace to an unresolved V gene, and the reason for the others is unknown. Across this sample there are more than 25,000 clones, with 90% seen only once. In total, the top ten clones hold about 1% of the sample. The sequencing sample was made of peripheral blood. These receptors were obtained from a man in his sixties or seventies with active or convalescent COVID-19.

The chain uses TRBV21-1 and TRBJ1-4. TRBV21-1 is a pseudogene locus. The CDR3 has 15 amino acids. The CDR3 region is CASSFPGVIHEKLFF. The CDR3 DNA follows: TGTGCCAGCAGCTTCCCCGGGGTAATCCATGAAAAACTGTTTTTT.

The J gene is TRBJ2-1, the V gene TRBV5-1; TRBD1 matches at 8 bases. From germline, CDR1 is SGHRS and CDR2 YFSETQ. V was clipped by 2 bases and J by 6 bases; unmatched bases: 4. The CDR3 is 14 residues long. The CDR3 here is CASSFRDRINEQFF. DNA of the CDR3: TGCGCCAGCAGCTTCAGGGACAGGATCAATGAGCAGTTCTTC.

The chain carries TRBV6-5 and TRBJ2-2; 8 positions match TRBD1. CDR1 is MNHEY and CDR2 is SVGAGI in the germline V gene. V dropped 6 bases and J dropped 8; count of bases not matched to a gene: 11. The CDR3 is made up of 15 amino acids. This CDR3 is CASRNPQGASGELFF. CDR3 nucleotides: TGTGCCAGCAGAAACCCGCAGGGGGCTTCTGGGGAGCTGTTTTTT.

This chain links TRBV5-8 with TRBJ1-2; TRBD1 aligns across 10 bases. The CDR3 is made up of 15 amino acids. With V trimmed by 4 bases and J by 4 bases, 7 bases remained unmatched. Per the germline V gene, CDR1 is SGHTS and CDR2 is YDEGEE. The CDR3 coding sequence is TGTGCCAGCAGCCGGGGGACAGGGGAGGCCTATGGCTACACCTTC. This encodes CASSRGTGEAYGYTF.

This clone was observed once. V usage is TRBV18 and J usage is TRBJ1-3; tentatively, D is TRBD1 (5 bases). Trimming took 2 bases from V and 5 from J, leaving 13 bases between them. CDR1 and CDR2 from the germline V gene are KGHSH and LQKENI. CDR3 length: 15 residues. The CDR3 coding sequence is TGTGCCAGCTCACCAATCAGGGTTTCGCGAAACACCATATATTTT. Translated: CASSPIRVSRNTIYF.

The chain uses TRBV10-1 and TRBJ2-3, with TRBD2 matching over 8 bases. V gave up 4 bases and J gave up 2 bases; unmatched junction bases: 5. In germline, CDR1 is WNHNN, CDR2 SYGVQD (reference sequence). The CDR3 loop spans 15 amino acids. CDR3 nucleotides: TGCGCCAGCAGTGTGTCTAGCGGGTACACAGATACGCAGTATTTT. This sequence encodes CASSVSSGYTDTQYF.

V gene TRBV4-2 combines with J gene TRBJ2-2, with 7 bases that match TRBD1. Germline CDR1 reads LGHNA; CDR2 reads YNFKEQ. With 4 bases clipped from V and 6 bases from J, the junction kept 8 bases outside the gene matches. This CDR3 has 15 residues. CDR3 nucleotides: TGTGCCAGCAGCCCCCTATACAGGGGTGCCGGGGAGCTGTTTTTT. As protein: CASSPLYRGAGELFF.

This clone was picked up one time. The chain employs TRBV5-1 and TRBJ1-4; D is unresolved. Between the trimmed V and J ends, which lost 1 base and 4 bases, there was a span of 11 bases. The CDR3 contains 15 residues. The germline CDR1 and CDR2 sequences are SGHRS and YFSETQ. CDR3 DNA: TGCGCCAGCAGCTTGACCTCACTGAGTAATGAAAAACTGTTTTTT. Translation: CASSLTSLSNEKLFF.

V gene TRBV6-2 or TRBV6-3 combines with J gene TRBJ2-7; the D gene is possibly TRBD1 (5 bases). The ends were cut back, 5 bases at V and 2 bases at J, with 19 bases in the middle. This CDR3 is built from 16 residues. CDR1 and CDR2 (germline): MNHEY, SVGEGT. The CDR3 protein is CASSRRHGQGAYEQYF. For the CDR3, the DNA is TGTGCCAGCAGTCGGAGACACGGGCAAGGGGCCTACGAGCAGTACTTC.

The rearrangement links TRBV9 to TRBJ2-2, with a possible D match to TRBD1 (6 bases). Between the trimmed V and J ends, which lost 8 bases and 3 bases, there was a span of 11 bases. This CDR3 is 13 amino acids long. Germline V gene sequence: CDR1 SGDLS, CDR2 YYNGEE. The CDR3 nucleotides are TGTGCCAGTTGCCAGGGGTACACCGGGGAGCTGTTTTTT. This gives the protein CASCQGYTGELFF.